The 9 T cell receptor beta chains listed next were all sequenced from one sample in a study of blood T cell repertoires in COVID-19. The protocol was immunoSEQ multiplex PCR, while the TCRdb copy is restricted to in-frame clones and leaves out a portion. This table holds 110,000 to 150,000 clones, over 80% found once. Sequencing was performed on peripheral blood. These receptors all stem from a woman aged 45-65 years with acute or convalescent COVID-19.

The genes are TRBV10-3 and TRBJ1-1, with a possible D match to TRBD1 (6 bases). This CDR3 region has 13 residues. The germline V gene has CDR1 ENHRY and CDR2 SYGVKD. The V gene lost 6 bases and the J gene lost 3 bases, with 11 bases spanning the gap. The CDR3 sequence is CAIRQGEDTEAFF. The CDR3 nucleotides read TGTGCCATCAGACAGGGAGAGGACACTGAAGCTTTCTTT.

The V and J genes are TRBV7-9 and TRBJ1-5, with TRBD1 as a possible D gene (6 bases). This CDR3 comprises 13 residues. Trimming took off 6 bases at V and 5 bases at J, with 11 bases between the two ends. The germline V gene encodes CDR1 SEHNR and CDR2 FQNEAQ (reference sequence). The CDR3 loop is CASRGHTDQPQHF. CDR3 nucleotide sequence: TGTGCCAGCAGGGGACACACCGATCAGCCCCAGCATTTT.

V gene TRBV6-5 combines with J gene TRBJ1-1, with TRBD1 identical over 8 bases. Germline assignment: CDR1 MNHEY and CDR2 SVGAGI. The CDR3 is 14 amino acids. The V segment lost 6 bases and the J segment 1 base; nucleotides outside the gene matches: 4. In nucleotides, the CDR3 is TGTGCCAGCAGACGTCAGGGGGCGAACACTGAAGCTTTCTTT. As protein: CASRRQGANTEAFF.

The gene calls are TRBV7-2 and TRBJ1-2; D unclear. The CDR3 consists of 15 residues. Germline CDR1 SGHTA, CDR2 FQGNSA. V lost 1 base to trimming and J lost 0 bases, with 9 bases between them. The CDR3 spells CASSLGTRANYGYTF. CDR3 bases: TGTGCCAGCAGCTTAGGGACTCGAGCTAACTATGGCTACACCTTC. Full variable domain (missing parts from reference TRBV7-2 and TRBJ1-2): GAGVSQSPSNKVTEKGKDVELRCDPISGHTALYWYRQSLGQGLEFLIYFQGNSAPDKSGLPSDRFSAERTGGSVSTLTIQRTQQEDSAVYLCASSLGTRANYGYTFGSGTRLTVV.

The CDR3, as DNA: TGTGCCAGTAGCCACCGGGACTCACGGGGAGGTGAGCAGTTCTTC. It codes for CASSHRDSRGGEQFF. The chain has TRBV19 and TRBJ2-1; TRBD2 might be the D (6 bases). Per the germline V gene, CDR1 is LNHDA and CDR2 is SQIVND (reference sequence). V was clipped by 6 bases and J by 9 bases, with 21 bases between them. The CDR3 totals 15 residues.

This rearrangement joins TRBV24-1 to TRBJ1-4; TRBD1 matches 10 bases. V was pared by 10 bases and J by 7 bases, with 8 bases of the junction left unmatched. The CDR3 runs 14 residues. Germline lookup yields CDR1 KGHDR and CDR2 SFDVKD. CDR3 amino acids: CATPYRDRGEKLFF. The CDR3 DNA sequence: TGTGCCACTCCGTATAGGGACAGGGGTGAAAAACTGTTTTTT.

The chain has TRBV24-1 and TRBJ1-5; 12 bases align to TRBD1. The CDR3 spans 14 residues. Trimming took 9 bases from V and 6 from J; bases not matched to a gene: 5. Germline lookup yields CDR1 KGHDR and CDR2 SFDVKD. The CDR3 DNA reads as TGTGCCACCGCCGGGACAGGGGGCACTCAGCCCCAGCATTTT. Protein product: CATAGTGGTQPQHF.

This chain connects TRBV7-8 to TRBJ2-6; D is possibly TRBD2 (6 bases). V was shortened by 5 bases and J by 4 bases, with 15 bases between the two germline ends. The CDR3 extends over 16 amino acids. Germline CDR1 is SGHVS and CDR2 is FQNEAQ. The CDR3 nucleotides are TGTGCCAGCAGCCAGTGGGAGGCGAGCGGGGCCAACGTCCTGACTTTC. It is translated as CASSQWEASGANVLTF.

J is TRBJ2-7 and V is TRBV19; D remains unclear. V lost 4 bases to trimming and J lost 3 bases, with 10 bases between them. The CDR3 contains 13 residues. The V gene's germline CDR1 is LNHDA and CDR2 SQIVND (reference sequence). CDR3: CASSTPMRYEQYF. The CDR3, as DNA: TGTGCCAGTAGTACACCGATGCGCTACGAGCAGTACTTC.